These 2 T cell receptor beta chains share one sample of origin, sequenced in a study of blood T cell repertoires in COVID-19. Profiled with immunoSEQ multiplex PCR; TCRdb holds only in-frame clones, not every one. The table includes about 160,000 clones, approximately 81% detected once. The specimen was peripheral blood. These receptors were taken from an elderly woman with active or convalescent COVID-19.

The genes are TRBV6-6 and TRBJ2-7; a weak D match, TRBD1 (5 bases). CDR1 MNHNY and CDR2 SVGAGI come from the germline V gene (reference sequence). This CDR3 is 16 amino acids long. Trimming removed 8 bases at V and 1 base at J, with 21 bases between. The CDR3 loop reads CASFTGRPSGSYEQYF. The CDR3 nucleotides are TGTGCCAGCTTTACAGGTCGGCCCTCAGGGTCCTACGAGCAGTACTTC.

This clone was counted only a few times. The rearrangement joins TRBV10-3 to TRBJ1-5, with 8 positions matching TRBD1. Germline-derived CDR1 and CDR2 are ENHRY and SYGVKD. V lost 10 bases, J lost 2 bases, and 16 bases stayed unmatched. This CDR3 spans 17 amino acids. The CDR3, as DNA: TGTGCCACCACCTCTGGAGGACAGGGAAGGGGCAATCAGCCCCAGCATTTT. Its translation: CATTSGGQGRGNQPQHF.